This T cell receptor beta chain was sequenced for a study of CD8 T cells in ankylosing spondylitis. Notes on the study in general: A TCR beta motif of 8 or 9 highly homologous variants appeared characteristic of ankylosing spondylitis blood. Disease-linked clones reportedly showed significant enrichment in matched ankylosing spondylitis synovial fluid. Clones that were linked to disease were CD8+ and were relatively rare in peripheral blood.

By quantitative 5'-RACE with molecular barcodes, the TCR beta libraries were made. TCRdb reprocessed the 5' RACE reads with MiXCR, giving one entry per CDR3 protein. The sample consists of about 39,000 distinct CDR3 sequences, just under 4% of them appearing once. This clonotype was seen repeatedly, ten times or more. Its antigen is not known. The J segment lost 7 bases and the V segment lost 2 bases, leaving 14 bases of the junction unmatched. The CDR3 consists of 17 residues. Per germline, CDR1 SGDLS and CDR2 YYNGEE. The sequence was collected from a female donor with ankylosing spondylitis or in good health (not recorded which). The material sequenced was blood, either unsorted or a sorted T cell fraction (not recorded which). V usage is TRBV9 and J usage is TRBJ1-2, with 10 bases matching TRBD1. CDR3 DNA sequence: TGTGCCAGCAGCGTGGGGACAGGGGTAAACCTCTTTGGTGGCTACACCTTC. Translated, it gives CASSVGTGVNLFGGYTF.